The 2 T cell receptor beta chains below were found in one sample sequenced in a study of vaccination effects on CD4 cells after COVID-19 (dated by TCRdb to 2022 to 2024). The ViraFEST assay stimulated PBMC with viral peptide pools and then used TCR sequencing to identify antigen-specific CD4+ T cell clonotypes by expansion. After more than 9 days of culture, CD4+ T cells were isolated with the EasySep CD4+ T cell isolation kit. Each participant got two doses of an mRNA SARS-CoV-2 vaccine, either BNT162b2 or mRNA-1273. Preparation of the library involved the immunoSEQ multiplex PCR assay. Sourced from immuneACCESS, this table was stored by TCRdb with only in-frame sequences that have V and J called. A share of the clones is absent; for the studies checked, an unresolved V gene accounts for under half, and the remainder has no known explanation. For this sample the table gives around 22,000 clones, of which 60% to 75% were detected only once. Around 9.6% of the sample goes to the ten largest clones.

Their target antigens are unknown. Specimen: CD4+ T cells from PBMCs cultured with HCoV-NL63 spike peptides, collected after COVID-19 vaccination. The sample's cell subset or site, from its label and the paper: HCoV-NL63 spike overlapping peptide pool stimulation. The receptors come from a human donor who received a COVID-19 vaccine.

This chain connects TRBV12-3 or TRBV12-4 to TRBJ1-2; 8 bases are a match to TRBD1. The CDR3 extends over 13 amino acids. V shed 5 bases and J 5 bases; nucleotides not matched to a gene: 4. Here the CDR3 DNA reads TGTGCCAGCAGTGTAGACAGGGGTTATGGCTACACCTTC. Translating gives CASSVDRGYGYTF.

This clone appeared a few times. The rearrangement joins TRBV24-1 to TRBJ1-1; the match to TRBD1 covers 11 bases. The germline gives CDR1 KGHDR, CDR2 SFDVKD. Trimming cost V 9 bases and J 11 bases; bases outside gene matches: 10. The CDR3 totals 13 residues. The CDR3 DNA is TGTGCCACCCCGGGACAGGGGGTTTGTGAGGCTTTCTTT. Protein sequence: CATPGQGVCEAFF.